Presented here are 29 T cell receptor beta chains from one specimen sequenced in a study of beta chain features in type 1 diabetes. Reverse transcription of all isolated RNA meant that expressed TCRB transcripts were sequenced. Some clones are missing from TCRdb's copy, which holds only in-frame ones; the method was immunoSEQ multiplex PCR. The table includes a few hundred thousand clones, about 11% detected once. Sequencing was performed on naive CD4+ T cells from blood. These receptors all stem from a woman aged 25 to 45 in good health.

The chain has TRBV9 and TRBJ1-3, with D perhaps TRBD1 (5 bases). The germline V gene has CDR1 SGDLS and CDR2 YYNGEE. The CDR3 length is 15 residues. Trimming pared 0 bases from V and 4 bases from J, leaving 11 bases between. The CDR3 DNA reads TGTGCCAGCAGCGTAGCTGCGGGGACCGGAAACACCATATATTTT. This sequence encodes CASSVAAGTGNTIYF.

V is TRBV15 and J is TRBJ1-4, with D unresolved. The CDR3 contains 15 residues. Germline CDR1 reads LNHNV; CDR2 reads YYDKDF (reference sequence). V was cut by 4 bases and J by 10 bases, with 19 bases left in between. In nucleotides, the CDR3 is TGTGCCACCAGCATGACGGACTCCCCGGAGGTAAAACTGTTTTTT. Protein sequence: CATSMTDSPEVKLFF.

The J gene is TRBJ2-7, the V gene TRBV4-3; 10 bases fit TRBD2. Germline values: CDR1 LGHNA, CDR2 YSLEER. The V and J ends lost 1 base and 4 bases, in that order; junction bases with no gene match: 4. The CDR3 spans 15 residues. In DNA form, the CDR3 reads TGCGCCAGCAGCCAAGGTGGTAGCGGGGGGTACGAGCAGTACTTC. It specifies CASSQGGSGGYEQYF.

In this sample, this clone turned up a few times. The chain recombines TRBV29-1 with TRBJ2-5; TRBD2 might be the D (5 bases). Per germline, CDR1 SQVTM and CDR2 ANQGSEA. V lost 5 bases, J lost 4 bases, and 11 bases lay in between. CDR3 length: 12 amino acids. In nucleotides, the CDR3 is TGCAGCGTTCTCCGTGGAGGAGAGACCCAGTACTTC. The encoded protein is CSVLRGGETQYF.

This clone was detected a few times. The chain couples TRBV11-2 to TRBJ2-3, with 7 bases lining up with TRBD2. This CDR3 has 15 residues. V shed 5 bases and J 5 bases; nucleotides not matched to a gene: 10. Germline loops: CDR1 SGHAT, CDR2 FQNNGV. CDR3 loop: CASSPRGRGEDTQYF. CDR3 bases: TGTGCCAGCAGCCCCCGGGGGAGGGGCGAAGATACGCAGTATTTT.

This clone was picked up a small number of times. The rearrangement joins TRBV18 to TRBJ1-5; a possible D gene is TRBD1 (5 bases). Per the germline V gene, CDR1 is KGHSH and CDR2 is LQKENI. The CDR3 covers 17 residues. V lost 0 bases and J lost 2, with 14 bases in between. CDR3 DNA: TGTGCCAGCTCACCACCGGGGAGGGGCATGGGCAATCAGCCCCAGCATTTT. It translates to CASSPPGRGMGNQPQHF.

This sequence joins TRBV29-1 and TRBJ2-3; D gene ambiguous. CDR1 is SQVTM, CDR2 ANQGSEA, per germline. This CDR3 has 12 residues. V was shortened by 6 bases and J by 4 bases, with 11 bases between the two germline ends. The CDR3 coding sequence is TGCAGCGTCCGCAACTCGGCAGATACGCAGTATTTT. It codes for CSVRNSADTQYF.

This clone was seen a handful of times. The chain couples TRBV29-1 to TRBJ1-1; 7 nucleotides match TRBD1. Looked up from germline, CDR1 is SQVTM and CDR2 is ANQGSEA. The CDR3 runs 13 residues. J gave up 1 base and V 6 bases, and 5 bases lay outside the gene matches. CDR3 nucleotides: TGCAGCGTGACAGGGTGGGGGAACACTGAAGCTTTCTTT. Translation: CSVTGWGNTEAFF.

V usage is TRBV19 and J usage is TRBJ2-1; the match to TRBD1 covers 8 bases. V was clipped by 4 bases and J by 12 bases; unmatched bases: 14. This CDR3 is built from 15 residues. CDR1 and CDR2 (germline): LNHDA, SQIVND (reference sequence). The CDR3 protein is CASSKGTGSEGAQFF. The CDR3 DNA follows: TGTGCCAGTAGTAAAGGGACAGGCTCAGAGGGCGCGCAGTTCTTC.

This clone was seen more than once but under ten times. The genes are TRBV6-4 and TRBJ2-3; 8 bases are shared with TRBD1. Trimming removed 4 bases from V and 5 bases from J; junction bases left unmatched: 8. Germline V gene data show CDR1 as MRHNA and CDR2 as SNTAGT. The CDR3 spans 15 residues. The CDR3, as DNA: TGTGCCAGCAGTGGAACCCAGGGGGCGGTAGATACGCAGTATTTT. It codes for CASSGTQGAVDTQYF.

In this sample, this clone turned up a few times. The V call is TRBV7-2, the J call TRBJ2-7; D perhaps matches TRBD2 (5 bases). The germline V gene encodes CDR1 SGHTA and CDR2 FQGNSA. V lost 4 bases to trimming and J lost 6 bases, with 19 bases between them. The CDR3 extends over 15 amino acids. The CDR3 here is CASSSPRVRVGEQYF. The CDR3 bases are TGTGCCAGCAGCTCCCCTCGGGTGCGGGTGGGCGAGCAGTACTTC.

The table lists this clone with a few counts. This chain joins TRBV27 and TRBJ2-4; TRBD2 aligns across 10 bases. The CDR3 totals 14 residues. J was trimmed by 6 bases and V by 6 bases; bases with no gene match: 5. Germline lookup yields CDR1 MNHEY and CDR2 SMNVEV (reference sequence). The DNA of the CDR3 is TGTGCCAGCAGCCTCATAGCGGGAGGAAACATTCAGTACTTC. Protein product: CASSLIAGGNIQYF.

This clone has a handful of counts. J is TRBJ1-2 and V is TRBV19, with D perhaps TRBD1 (5 bases). Trimming shortened V by 4 bases and J by 4 bases, and 13 bases separated the two germline ends. CDR1 is LNHDA and CDR2 is SQIVND in the germline V gene (reference sequence). The CDR3 extends over 14 amino acids. The CDR3 here is CASSNAGNVYGYTF. The CDR3, as DNA: TGTGCCAGTAGTAATGCAGGGAACGTCTATGGCTACACCTTC. The whole variable domain, filled in from reference TRBV19 and TRBJ1-2, reads DGGITQSPKYLFRKEGQNVTLSCEQNLNHDAMYWYRQDPGQGLRLIYYSQIVNDFQKGDIAEGYSVSREKKESFPLTVTSAQKNPTAFYLCASSNAGNVYGYTFGSGTRLTVV.

This clone was detected only a few times. The chain is built from TRBV27 and TRBJ2-3, with 7 bases identical to TRBD2. Germline V gene sequence: CDR1 MNHEY, CDR2 SMNVEV (reference sequence). Unmatched junction bases numbered 11, after V lost 6 bases and J lost 2 bases. The CDR3 has 16 amino acids. In DNA, the CDR3 is TGTGCCAGCAGGGCCCTGGCCGGGACTACCACAGATACGCAGTATTTT. Amino acid sequence: CASRALAGTTTDTQYF.

This clone was seen a few times. V usage is TRBV5-1 and J usage is TRBJ2-2; tentatively, D is TRBD1 (6 bases). V lost 3 bases and J 4 bases, leaving 10 bases between the germline ends. The CDR3 extends over 14 amino acids. Looked up from germline, CDR1 is SGHRS and CDR2 is YFSETQ. Here the CDR3 reads CASSSLTGTGELFF. The CDR3 DNA is TGCGCCAGCAGCTCCCTGACAGGCACCGGGGAGCTGTTTTTT.

This chain connects TRBV28 to TRBJ2-3, with TRBD1 as a possible D gene (5 bases). Germline V gene sequence: CDR1 MDHEN, CDR2 SYDVKM. Trimming removed 5 bases from V and 2 bases from J, with 8 bases in between. The CDR3 spans 13 residues. The CDR3 region has the DNA TGTGCCAGCAGTCAGGGTAACACAGATACGCAGTATTTT. The encoded protein is CASSQGNTDTQYF.

The chain uses TRBV15 and TRBJ2-3; 7 bases align to TRBD2. The CDR3 totals 18 residues. V trimming: 1 base; J trimming: 0 bases; junction bases outside the gene matches: 10. The germline V gene has CDR1 LNHNV and CDR2 YYDKDF (reference sequence). Written as DNA, the CDR3 is TGTGCCACCAGCAGAGTCCCCCTAGCGGCCTTTAGCACAGATACGCAGTATTTT. It yields the protein CATSRVPLAAFSTDTQYF.

The chain combines TRBV27 with TRBJ2-7; TRBD1 matches at 10 bases. Losses at the gene ends were 1 base for V and 3 bases for J; bases not matched to a gene: 3. Germline V lookup: CDR1 MNHEY, CDR2 SMNVEV (reference sequence). The CDR3 length is 15 residues. CDR3 bases: TGTGCCAGCAGTTTATTGGGACAGGGGATCTACGAGCAGTACTTC. This encodes CASSLLGQGIYEQYF.

This clone occurred a few times. The V gene is TRBV7-3, the J gene TRBJ2-1; D not certain. Trimming took off 0 bases at V and 6 bases at J, with 9 bases between the two ends. The CDR3 is 14 residues long. Per germline, CDR1 SGHTA and CDR2 FQGTGA. This CDR3 is CASSLTALLNEQFF. CDR3 DNA sequence: TGTGCCAGCAGCTTAACTGCGCTCCTCAATGAGCAGTTCTTC. Combining the CDR3 with reference TRBV7-3 and TRBJ2-1 gives the whole variable domain GAGVSQTPSNKVTEKGKYVELRCDPISGHTALYWYRQSLGQGPEFLIYFQGTGAADDSGLPNDRFFAVRPEGSVSTLKIQRTERGDSAVYLCASSLTALLNEQFFGPGTRLTVL.

This chain uses TRBV4-2 with TRBJ2-3; 8 nucleotides line up with TRBD2. The trim removed 2 bases at V and 4 bases at J, leaving 5 bases unmatched. Germline loops: CDR1 LGHNA, CDR2 YNFKEQ. CDR3 size: 15 residues. CDR3 in DNA: TGTGCCAGCAGCCAAAATAGCGGGAACGCAGATACGCAGTATTTT. Translating it yields CASSQNSGNADTQYF.

The chain uses TRBV7-2 and TRBJ1-5, with D tentatively TRBD1 (5 bases). CDR3 length: 14 residues. Looked up from germline, CDR1 is SGHTA and CDR2 is FQGNSA. V lost 6 bases to trimming and J lost 3 bases, with 12 bases between them. CDR3 sequence: CASSTDSLNQPQHF. The CDR3 DNA reads TGTGCCAGCAGTACCGACAGCCTCAATCAGCCCCAGCATTTT.

This clone was detected a few times. The rearrangement links TRBV5-6 to TRBJ2-4, with D possibly matching TRBD1 (5 bases). CDR3 size: 15 residues. CDR1 SGHDT and CDR2 YYEEEE come from the germline V gene. V was shortened by 2 bases and J by 7 bases, with 16 bases between the two germline ends. The DNA of the CDR3 is TGTGCCAGCAGCTTCAGGACATCCTTTGGGAACATTCAGTACTTC. Translation: CASSFRTSFGNIQYF.

In regard to this clone: Its ends do not fully match the called genes, so a read error is possible. The V and J genes are TRBV28 and TRBJ2-7; possibly TRBD2 for D (6 bases). The germline V gene encodes CDR1 MDHEN and CDR2 SYDVKM. This CDR3 is 13 amino acids long. The CDR3 sequence: CASITGSEPMPHF. The CDR3 nucleotides are TGTGCCAGCATCACCGGGAGCGAACCCATGCCGCACTTC.

This clone was detected a few times. The genes are TRBV7-2 and TRBJ2-3, with TRBD2 matching over 11 bases. The CDR3 is 12 residues long. Per germline, CDR1 SGHTA and CDR2 FQGNSA. V shed 5 bases and J 10 bases; nucleotides not matched to a gene: 2. The CDR3 spells CASSGGLAAQYF. In nucleotides, the CDR3 is TGTGCCAGCAGCGGGGGACTAGCGGCGCAGTATTTT.

This rearrangement joins TRBV19 to TRBJ2-5; the match to TRBD2 covers 13 bases. CDR1 and CDR2 from the germline V gene are LNHDA and SQIVND (reference sequence). The CDR3 is made up of 16 amino acids. Trimming removed 6 bases from V and 0 bases from J; junction bases left unmatched: 4. CDR3 nucleotide sequence: TGTGCCAGTAGGTCACTAGCGGGAGGGTACCAAGAGACCCAGTACTTC. Protein: CASRSLAGGYQETQYF.

This clone was seen a few times. This chain connects TRBV7-2 to TRBJ2-5; the D gene is possibly TRBD1 (5 bases). V shed 2 bases and J shed 5 bases, with 15 bases lying between them. Germline CDR1 and CDR2: SGHTA and FQGNSA. The CDR3 runs 15 residues. The chain's CDR3 is CASSLRLSKGETQYF. The CDR3 nucleotides are TGTGCCAGCAGCTTAAGGCTTTCCAAGGGGGAGACCCAGTACTTC.

The chain is built from TRBV7-2 and TRBJ1-2; 8 bases fit TRBD1. The CDR3 is made up of 14 amino acids. Germline V gene lookup returns CDR1 SGHTA and CDR2 FQGNSA. The trim removed 2 bases at V and 7 bases at J, leaving 6 bases unmatched. The CDR3 DNA follows: TGTGCCAGCAGCTTACGAGGACAGGGTAGTGGCTACACCTTC. It specifies CASSLRGQGSGYTF.

A few counts support this clone. In nucleotides, the CDR3 is TGTGCCAGCAGTTTGGAGCCCTATGGCTACACCTTC. It specifies CASSLEPYGYTF. V usage is TRBV28 and J usage is TRBJ1-2; D ambiguous. Trimming cost V 3 bases and J 4 bases, with 6 bases left between them. The germline V gene encodes CDR1 MDHEN and CDR2 SYDVKM. The CDR3 totals 12 residues.

The J gene is TRBJ2-2, the V gene TRBV7-9; 9 nucleotides match TRBD2. The junction had 15 bases not matched to a gene; V was cut back by 5 bases and J by 5 bases. Germline assignment: CDR1 SEHNR and CDR2 FQNEAQ (reference sequence). The CDR3 totals 18 residues. The CDR3 sequence is CASSPTPISGRGTGELFF. In DNA, the CDR3 is TGTGCCAGCAGCCCAACCCCTATTAGCGGGAGAGGAACCGGGGAGCTGTTTTTT.